This T cell receptor beta chain came from a study of neurological immune-mediated disorders. This clonotype came up a few times. Trimming removed 6 bases from V and 0 bases from J, with 18 bases in between. The CDR3 is 18 amino acids. Sample time point: longitudinal time-point 1 (baseline). Synthesis of cDNA was accomplished via 5'RACE employing 10-nucleotide random UMIs. TCRdb re-called the 5' RACE reads through MiXCR, storing one row per CDR3 protein. The data show tens of thousands of distinct CDR3 sequences, with roughly an eighth seen just once and 4.6% held by the top ten. The chain employs TRBV12-3 or TRBV12-4 and TRBJ1-6, with unresolved D. The sequence was collected from a female donor with HTLV-1-associated myelopathy (HAM/TSP). Source material: PBMCs. The chain's CDR3 is CASRPQRHLSSYNSPLHF. The CDR3 DNA reads as TGTGCCAGCAGACCTCAACGACACCTAAGCTCCTATAATTCACCCCTCCACTTT.